Included here is one TCR beta chain sequence, with context. Individually, cDNA molecules had unique molecular identifiers attached to them. MiXCR was run by TCRdb on the 5' RACE reads, yielding one entry per CDR3 protein. Of tens of thousands of distinct CDR3 sequences in the sample, about 14% were seen once. The V gene's germline CDR1 is SQVTM and CDR2 ANQGSEA. The CDR3 totals 13 residues. V dropped 2 bases and J dropped 5 bases, with 13 bases sitting between them. The entry originates in a study of early T cells in non-severe SARS-CoV-2 infection. The chain has TRBV29-1 and TRBJ2-7; D might be TRBD1 (6 bases). Here the sequenced sample was whole blood, taken at baseline. The source is an adult who was a healthcare worker with PCR-confirmed SARS-CoV-2 infection or an uninfected control (not recorded which). This CDR3 is CSVEQQGTHEQYF. The CDR3 coding sequence is TGCAGCGTTGAACAACAGGGCACCCACGAGCAGTACTTC.